This T cell receptor (beta chain) was identified in a study of identical twins. Study observations and caveats: With abundant cord blood beta clonotypes, insertions were fewer; memory repertoires showed no such pattern.

This clonotype came up many times. The antigen is undetermined. V lost 0 bases and J 4 bases, leaving 9 bases between the germline ends. This CDR3 has 14 amino acids. Germline V lookup: CDR1 SGHRS, CDR2 YFSETQ. Each CDR3 protein is one row after TCRdb ran MiXCR on the 5' RACE reads. The sample includes approximately 630,000 distinct CDR3 sequences, around 7.5% of them seen just once. The same sample was also used in a study of yellow fever vaccine responses in identical twins.

Specimen: PBMCs. The V gene is TRBV5-1, the J gene TRBJ2-3; D is uncertain. This receptor was identified in a woman younger than 30 in good health. CDR3 coding DNA: TGCGCCAGCAGCTTGGTGGGTAGGGCAGATACGCAGTATTTT. Translated: CASSLVGRADTQYF.